Shown below are 29 T cell receptor beta chains from a single sample sequenced in a study of T cells in Graves' hyperthyroidism and ophthalmopathy. Using RNA transcripts as the source, TCR beta CDR3 regions were amplified. With the HTBI primer set, the TCR CDR3 went through a first round of RT-PCR. TCRdb fed the multiplex PCR reads into MiXCR, producing one record per CDR3 protein. The sample records 500,000 to 700,000 distinct CDR3 sequences, 16% being singletons. Sequencing was carried out using blood. These receptors all come from a woman under 30 with Graves' hyperthyroidism.

The sample holds a few counts of this clonotype. The chain employs TRBV5-1 and TRBJ2-2, with D unclear. This CDR3 spans 15 amino acids. V was shortened by 0 bases and J by 5 bases, with 11 bases between the two germline ends. Germline V gene lookup returns CDR1 SGHRS and CDR2 YFSETQ. CDR3 sequence: CASSLDSVTTGELFF. The CDR3 nucleotides read TGCGCCAGCAGCTTGGATTCAGTAACTACCGGGGAGCTGTTTTTT.

This clonotype was recorded at least ten times. This sequence joins TRBV5-5 and TRBJ1-2; D is possibly TRBD1 (6 bases). Germline CDR1 SGHKS, CDR2 YYEKEE (reference sequence). The CDR3 has 17 amino acids. V was clipped by 0 bases and J by 4 bases, with 19 bases between them. CDR3 amino acids: CASSLVTGQGRGYGYTF. CDR3 nucleotide sequence: TGTGCCAGCAGCTTGGTGACCGGTCAGGGGCGCGGCTATGGCTACACCTTC.

V is TRBV12-3 or TRBV12-4 and J is TRBJ1-2; D unclear. Trimming stripped 4 bases from V and 7 bases from J, with 7 bases between. This CDR3 spans 11 amino acids. CDR3 sequence (DNA): TGTGCCAGCAGTTCGAAGGTTGGCTACACCTTC. It specifies CASSSKVGYTF.

The rearrangement links TRBV10-3 to TRBJ1-2; D perhaps matches TRBD1 (5 bases). Trimming took 2 bases from V and 4 from J, leaving 17 bases between them. The CDR3 is 16 residues long. Looked up from germline, CDR1 is ENHRY and CDR2 is SYGVKD. The CDR3 nucleotides read TGTGCCATCAGTGAGCCCGGCGGGGGGAGAATCTATGGCTACACCTTC. Amino acids: CAISEPGGGRIYGYTF.

This clonotype was observed a few times. The rearrangement uses TRBV12-3 or TRBV12-4 and TRBJ1-1; possible D gene TRBD1, 5 bases. V was cut by 5 bases and J by 0 bases, with 19 bases left in between. The CDR3 has 17 amino acids. The CDR3 is CASSMIVRVRMNTEAFF. CDR3 in DNA: TGTGCCAGCAGTATGATTGTCAGGGTTAGGATGAACACTGAAGCTTTCTTT.

This clonotype was seen more than once but under ten times. The chain has TRBV29-1 and TRBJ2-1; maybe TRBD2 (6 bases). Per germline, CDR1 SQVTM and CDR2 ANQGSEA. The length of the CDR3 is 15 residues. V shed 4 bases and J shed 0 bases, with 13 bases lying between them. In DNA form, the CDR3 reads TGCAGCGTTGCCGCGGGGCCAAGCTCCTACAATGAGCAGTTCTTC. Amino acids: CSVAAGPSSYNEQFF.

The chain carries TRBV12-3 or TRBV12-4 and TRBJ2-7; D is undetermined. This CDR3 spans 15 amino acids. Trimming took 1 base from V and 6 from J, leaving 16 bases between them. The DNA of the CDR3 is TGTGCCAGCAGTTTAGTTGGAGCCCGGCCTTCCGAGCAGTACTTC. Encoded protein: CASSLVGARPSEQYF.

This clonotype came up many times. V and J are TRBV2 and TRBJ2-7; 14 positions agree with TRBD2. The V gene end was trimmed by 2 bases and the J gene end by 2 bases; junction bases not matched to a gene: 5. This CDR3 comprises 17 residues. Germline CDR1 and CDR2: SNHLY and FYNNEI. CDR3 protein: CASSERKGLAGAYEQYF. Here the CDR3 DNA reads TGTGCCAGCAGTGAAAGAAAGGGACTAGCGGGGGCCTACGAGCAGTACTTC.

Only a few counts were recorded for this clonotype. The junction departs from the called germline gene at one end, perhaps through a read error. V gene TRBV20-1 combines with J gene TRBJ2-1, with 10 bases identical to TRBD2. Germline V CDR1 and CDR2: DFQATT, SNEGSKA (reference sequence). The CDR3 runs 13 residues. The CDR3 DNA follows: TGTAGAGCGCAGCTAGCGGGAGCTCATGAGCAGTTCTTC. Protein product: CRAQLAGAHEQFF.

Only a few counts were recorded for this clonotype. V gene TRBV6-1 combines with J gene TRBJ2-7, with TRBD2 as a possible D gene (6 bases). In germline, CDR1 is MNHNS, CDR2 SASEGT. The CDR3 sequence is 13 residues long. V lost 4 bases and J 3 bases, leaving 10 bases between the germline ends. CDR3 region: CASSVEGSYEQYF. The CDR3 DNA reads TGTGCCAGCAGTGTGGAGGGAAGCTACGAGCAGTACTTC.

The sample holds a few counts of this clonotype. This chain uses TRBV13 with TRBJ1-6, with a weak D call TRBD1 (5 bases). This CDR3 has 16 residues. The germline V gene encodes CDR1 PRHDT and CDR2 FYEKMQ (reference sequence). The V and J ends lost 2 bases and 6 bases respectively, with 14 bases between them. In DNA, the CDR3 is TGTGCCAGCAGCTTAAGGCGGGGTAGGGGTAATTCACCCCTCCACTTT. It is translated as CASSLRRGRGNSPLHF.

This clonotype was recorded a few times. The chain has TRBV6-5 and TRBJ2-7; D may be TRBD2 (5 bases). CDR1 is MNHEY and CDR2 is SVGAGI in the germline V gene. The CDR3 has 15 residues. The V gene lost 2 bases and the J gene lost 3 bases, with 14 bases spanning the gap. CDR3 protein: CASSYGGKGYYEQYF. CDR3 in DNA: TGTGCCAGCAGTTACGGAGGCAAGGGATACTACGAGCAGTACTTC.

This clonotype has ten or more counts. The CDR3 sequence: CSVGAGVSNYGYTF. The DNA for the CDR3 is TGCAGCGTTGGAGCTGGCGTCTCTAACTATGGCTACACCTTC. This chain uses TRBV29-1 with TRBJ1-2; D unresolved. The germline CDR1 and CDR2 sequences are SQVTM and ANQGSEA. The CDR3 has 14 residues. V was pared by 4 bases and J by 0 bases, with 12 bases between.

This clonotype has ten or more counts. V gene TRBV2 combines with J gene TRBJ2-7, with D possibly matching TRBD2 (5 bases). Trimming took off 1 base at V and 0 bases at J, with 7 bases between the two ends. The CDR3 extends over 14 amino acids. Germline V gene sequence: CDR1 SNHLY, CDR2 FYNNEI. CDR3 region: CASSEERTSYEQYF. Here the CDR3 DNA reads TGTGCCAGCAGTGAAGAGCGGACCTCCTACGAGCAGTACTTC.

The rearrangement links TRBV19 to TRBJ1-1, with D unresolved. From germline, CDR1 is LNHDA and CDR2 SQIVND (reference sequence). This CDR3 spans 13 amino acids. V was trimmed by 5 bases and J by 3 bases, leaving 10 bases between them. The CDR3 DNA is TGTGCCAGTAGTCACGGGAGGGACACTGAAGCTTTCTTT. Amino acid sequence: CASSHGRDTEAFF.

This clonotype was counted ten times or more. The gene calls are TRBV20-1 and TRBJ2-3; 10 bases line up with TRBD2. Trimming at V came to 0 bases and at J to 4 bases, leaving 7 bases not matched to a gene. Germline V gene lookup returns CDR1 DFQATT and CDR2 SNEGSKA (reference sequence). This CDR3 spans 16 amino acids. In nucleotides, the CDR3 is TGCAGTGCTAGAGATTTCACTAGCGGGACAGCAGATACGCAGTATTTT. This gives the protein CSARDFTSGTADTQYF.

This clonotype appeared many times. The chain recombines TRBV11-3 with TRBJ2-1; 12 bases fit TRBD2. Germline values: CDR1 SGHNT, CDR2 YENEEA. Trimming cost V 4 bases and J 7 bases; bases outside gene matches: 8. This CDR3 has 16 residues. CDR3 nucleotides: TGTGCCAGCAGCTGGGACTCGCTAGCGGGAGGGAATGAGCAGTTCTTC. This encodes CASSWDSLAGGNEQFF.

This clonotype was detected many times. This chain joins TRBV7-2 and TRBJ2-7; D uncertain. The V and J ends lost 1 base and 3 bases respectively, with 10 bases between them. The CDR3 spans 14 residues. CDR1 is SGHTA, CDR2 FQGNSA, per germline. The CDR3 bases are TGTGCCAGCAGCTTAGTGTCGGCAGACTACGAGCAGTACTTC. Its translation: CASSLVSADYEQYF.

This clonotype was observed a few times. The chain recombines TRBV20-1 with TRBJ2-5, with 8 positions matching TRBD2. The trim removed 3 bases at V and 4 bases at J, leaving 1 base unmatched. This CDR3 spans 12 amino acids. Per the germline V gene, CDR1 is DFQATT and CDR2 is SNEGSKA (reference sequence). The CDR3 loop reads CSASLAGETQYF. DNA of the CDR3: TGCAGTGCTAGCCTAGCGGGAGAGACCCAGTACTTC.

This clonotype was recorded a few times. The chain combines TRBV12-3 or TRBV12-4 with TRBJ2-2, with TRBD2 as a possible D gene (6 bases). V dropped 5 bases and J dropped 4 bases, with 11 bases sitting between them. The CDR3 extends over 14 amino acids. The CDR3 sequence is CASSPQTSTGELFF. As DNA, the CDR3 is TGTGCCAGCAGTCCCCAGACTAGCACCGGGGAGCTGTTTTTT.

This clonotype has a count of ten or more. The V and J genes are TRBV20-1 and TRBJ2-5; 12 bases align to TRBD2. Germline CDR1 and CDR2: DFQATT and SNEGSKA (reference sequence). With V trimmed by 0 bases and J by 5 bases, 4 bases remained unmatched. The CDR3 has 15 amino acids. As DNA, the CDR3 is TGCAGTGCTAGAGATCTAGGGACTAGCGGGGAGACCCAGTACTTC. Translating it yields CSARDLGTSGETQYF.

The chain joins TRBV3-1 to TRBJ2-3; 10 bases map to TRBD1. Germline CDR1 reads LGHDT; CDR2 reads YNNKEL (reference sequence). This CDR3 is 18 amino acids long. The junction had 13 bases not matched to a gene; V was cut back by 4 bases and J by 3 bases. In DNA form, the CDR3 reads TGTGCCAGCAGCCCCGGACAGGGGGAATTGGTGCGTACAGATACGCAGTATTTT. It codes for CASSPGQGELVRTDTQYF.

This clonotype was seen more than once but under ten times. This chain connects TRBV6-2 or TRBV6-3 to TRBJ1-2; tentatively, D is TRBD1 (5 bases). The CDR3 has 13 residues. V was shortened by 1 base and J by 8 bases, with 11 bases between the two germline ends. Germline loops: CDR1 MNHEY, CDR2 SVGEGT. The CDR3 loop reads CASSYYRIAGYTF. For the CDR3, the DNA is TGTGCCAGCAGTTACTACAGGATCGCGGGCTACACCTTC.

This clonotype was counted a few times. This chain connects TRBV29-1 to TRBJ2-3; D gene unclear. This CDR3 is built from 13 residues. The V end lost 3 bases, the J end lost 2 bases, and 9 bases lay between the germline ends. Germline assignment: CDR1 SQVTM and CDR2 ANQGSEA. CDR3 protein: CSVEKTSTDTQYF. The CDR3 bases are TGCAGCGTTGAGAAAACCTCCACAGATACGCAGTATTTT.

This clonotype turned up a few times. V gene TRBV12-3 or TRBV12-4 combines with J gene TRBJ2-2; D is uncertain. V was shortened by 4 bases and J by 8 bases, with 8 bases between the two germline ends. The CDR3 sequence is 12 residues long. The CDR3 region has the DNA TGTGCCAGCAGTTCACCCCCTGGGGAGCTGTTTTTT. Amino acid sequence: CASSSPPGELFF.

The gene calls are TRBV5-4 and TRBJ1-5; D gene ambiguous. Germline V gene data show CDR1 as SGHNT and CDR2 as YYREEE (reference sequence). This CDR3 spans 14 amino acids. Trimming shortened V by 0 bases and J by 7 bases, and 11 bases separated the two germline ends. CDR3 nucleotide sequence: TGTGCCAGCAGCTTGGGTCCATTCGGGCAGCCCCAGCATTTT. Residues: CASSLGPFGQPQHF.

This clonotype has ten or more counts. V gene TRBV7-2 combines with J gene TRBJ2-1; D uncertain. The CDR3 length is 18 residues. V was trimmed by 1 base and J by 3 bases, leaving 19 bases between them. Germline values: CDR1 SGHTA, CDR2 FQGNSA. CDR3 bases: TGTGCCAGCAGCTTAGATGGCGGCAGACGAGAGGACTACAATGAGCAGTTCTTC. Its protein is CASSLDGGRREDYNEQFF.

The chain carries TRBV20-1 and TRBJ1-5; D is perhaps TRBD1 (5 bases). Looked up from germline, CDR1 is DFQATT and CDR2 is SNEGSKA (reference sequence). The CDR3 is 15 residues long. V shed 3 bases and J shed 2 bases, with 14 bases lying between them. The CDR3 reads CSARFGGKGNQPQHF. DNA of the CDR3: TGCAGTGCTAGGTTCGGGGGGAAAGGCAATCAGCCCCAGCATTTT.

The genes are TRBV6-2 or TRBV6-3 and TRBJ2-2, with D hard to call. V lost 6 bases and J lost 6, with 11 bases in between. This CDR3 contains 13 residues. Germline V gene sequence: CDR1 MNHEY, CDR2 SVGEGT. The CDR3 DNA reads as TGTGCCAGCAGGGCCGGTGTTTCCGGGGAGCTGTTTTTT. This encodes CASRAGVSGELFF.